This T cell receptor (beta chain) was observed in a study of graft-versus-host responses after intestinal transplantation. Overall study context: Anti-thymocyte globulin was used for induction in all recipients, who then took tacrolimus and steroids for roughly three years.

The table came from immunoSEQ multiplex PCR; TCRdb's copy has only in-frame clones and leaves some out. The repertoire holds fewer than 45,000 clones, with just under 95% as singletons. The CDR3 totals 14 residues. V shed 1 base, J shed 6 bases, and the junction held 3 bases outside the gene matches. Germline-derived CDR1 and CDR2 are LGHNT and FRNRAP. Study results and caveats: Among recipient marrow samples, GvH clones were found; some appeared first in ileum or blood. Subjects displaying graft-donor T cell macrochimerism possessed elevated graft-versus-host to host-versus-graft clonal ratios inside allografts.

Turning to this clone: The target antigen is unknown.

The sample here was PBMCs, taken 16 days after intestinal transplant. The V call is TRBV12-5, the J call TRBJ2-1, with 7 bases fitting TRBD2. The source is a human patient who received an intestinal transplant, so some T cells may come from the graft donor. The CDR3 region is CASGLGGRANEQFF. DNA for the CDR3: TGTGCTAGTGGTTTGGGGGGGAGGGCCAATGAGCAGTTCTTC. The full variable domain, its missing parts supplied by reference TRBV12-5 and TRBJ2-1, is DARVTQTPRHKVTEMGQEVTMRCQPILGHNTVFWYRQTMMQGLELLAYFRNRAPLDDSGMPKDRFSAEMPDATLATLKIQPSEPRDSAVYFCASGLGGRANEQFFGPGTRLTVL.